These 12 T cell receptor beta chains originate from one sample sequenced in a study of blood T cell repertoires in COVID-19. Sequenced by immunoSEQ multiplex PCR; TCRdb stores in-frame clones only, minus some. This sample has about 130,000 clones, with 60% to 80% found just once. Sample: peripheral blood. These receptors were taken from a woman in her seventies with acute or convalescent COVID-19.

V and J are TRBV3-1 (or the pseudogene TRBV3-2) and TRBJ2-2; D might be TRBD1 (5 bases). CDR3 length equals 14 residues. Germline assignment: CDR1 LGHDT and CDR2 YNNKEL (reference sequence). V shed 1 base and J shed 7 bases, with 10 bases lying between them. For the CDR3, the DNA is TGTGCCAGCAGCCAAGGGGGAAGGGGCGGGGAGCTGTTTTTT. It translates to CASSQGGRGGELFF.

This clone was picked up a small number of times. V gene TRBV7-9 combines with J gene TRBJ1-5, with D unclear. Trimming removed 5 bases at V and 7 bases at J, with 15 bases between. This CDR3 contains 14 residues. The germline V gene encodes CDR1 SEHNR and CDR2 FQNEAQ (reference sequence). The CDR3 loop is CASSPGSGEQPQHF. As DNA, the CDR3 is TGTGCCAGCAGCCCTGGGAGCGGGGAGCAGCCCCAGCATTTT.

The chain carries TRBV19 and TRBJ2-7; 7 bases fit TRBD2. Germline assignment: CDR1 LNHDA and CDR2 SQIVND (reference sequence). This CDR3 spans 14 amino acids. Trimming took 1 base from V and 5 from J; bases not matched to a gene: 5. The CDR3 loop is CASSIGGGPHEQYF. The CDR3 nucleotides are TGTGCCAGTAGTATAGGGGGAGGGCCCCACGAGCAGTACTTC.

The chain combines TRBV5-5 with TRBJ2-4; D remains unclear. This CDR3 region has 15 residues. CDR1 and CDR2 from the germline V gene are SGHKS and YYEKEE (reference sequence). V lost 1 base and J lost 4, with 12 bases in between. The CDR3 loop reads CASSLPTVTKNIQYF. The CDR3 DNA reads TGTGCCAGCAGCTTGCCTACAGTCACTAAAAACATTCAGTACTTC.

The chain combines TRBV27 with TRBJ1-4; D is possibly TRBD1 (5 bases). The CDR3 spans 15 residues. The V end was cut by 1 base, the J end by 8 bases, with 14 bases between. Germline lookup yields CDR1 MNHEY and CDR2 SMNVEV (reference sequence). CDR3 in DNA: TGTGCCAGCAGTTTATGGGGCCAGGCTGAGGAAAAACTGTTTTTT. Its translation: CASSLWGQAEEKLFF.

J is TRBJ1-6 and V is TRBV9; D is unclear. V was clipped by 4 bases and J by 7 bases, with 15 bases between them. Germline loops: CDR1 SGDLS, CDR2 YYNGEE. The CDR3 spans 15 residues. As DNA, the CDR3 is TGTGCCAGCAGCCCGAGACTCCTACCCAATTCACCCCTCCACTTT. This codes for CASSPRLLPNSPLHF.

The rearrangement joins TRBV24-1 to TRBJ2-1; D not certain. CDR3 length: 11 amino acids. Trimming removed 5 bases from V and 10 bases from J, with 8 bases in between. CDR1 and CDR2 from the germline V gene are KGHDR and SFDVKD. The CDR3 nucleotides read TGTGCCACCAGTGTGGAACAGGAGCAGTTCTTC. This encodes CATSVEQEQFF.

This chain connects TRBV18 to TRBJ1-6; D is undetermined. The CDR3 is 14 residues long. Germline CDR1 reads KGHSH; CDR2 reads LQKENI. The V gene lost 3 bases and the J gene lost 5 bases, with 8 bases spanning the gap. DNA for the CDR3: TGTGCCAGCTCACCGAGGGCAGATAATTCACCCCTCCACTTT. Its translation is CASSPRADNSPLHF.

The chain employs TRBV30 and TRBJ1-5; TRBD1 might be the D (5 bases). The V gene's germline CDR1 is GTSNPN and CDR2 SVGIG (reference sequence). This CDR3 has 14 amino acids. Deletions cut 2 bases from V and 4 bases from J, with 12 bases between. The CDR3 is CAWSKDSLNQPQHF. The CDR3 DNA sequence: TGTGCCTGGAGTAAAGACAGTCTAAATCAGCCCCAGCATTTT.

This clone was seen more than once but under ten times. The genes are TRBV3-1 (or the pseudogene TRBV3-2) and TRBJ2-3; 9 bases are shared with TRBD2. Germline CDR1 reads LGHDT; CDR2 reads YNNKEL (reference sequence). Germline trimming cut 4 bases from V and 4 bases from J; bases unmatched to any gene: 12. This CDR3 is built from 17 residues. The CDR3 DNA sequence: TGTGCCAGCAGCCCTGGTCCGGGCGGGGGGGCGTCAGATACGCAGTATTTT. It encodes CASSPGPGGGASDTQYF.

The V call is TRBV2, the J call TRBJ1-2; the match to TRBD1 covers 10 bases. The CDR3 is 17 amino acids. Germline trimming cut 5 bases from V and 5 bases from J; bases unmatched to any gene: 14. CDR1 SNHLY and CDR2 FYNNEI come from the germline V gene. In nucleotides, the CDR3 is TGTGCCAGCAGTTCCTCGGACAGGGGGAATGTATGGTATGGCTACACCTTC. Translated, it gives CASSSSDRGNVWYGYTF.

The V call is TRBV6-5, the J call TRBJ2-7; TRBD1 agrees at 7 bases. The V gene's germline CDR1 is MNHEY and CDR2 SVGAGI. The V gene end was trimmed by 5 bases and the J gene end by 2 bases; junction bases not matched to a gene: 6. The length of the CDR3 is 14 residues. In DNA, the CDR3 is TGTGCCAGCAGTAAGACGACAGGGCCCTACGAGCAGTACTTC. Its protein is CASSKTTGPYEQYF.